This TCR beta chain comes out of a study of CD8 T cells in ankylosing spondylitis. Study results and caveats: Previous work reported some of these motif variants in the synovial fluid and blood of reactive arthritis. Significant enrichment of disease-linked clones was reportedly seen in matched ankylosing spondylitis synovial fluid.

The germline gives CDR1 SGDLS, CDR2 YYNGEE. The V and J ends lost 1 base and 3 bases, in that order; junction bases with no gene match: 3. The CDR3 has 15 residues. This clonotype was counted between two and nine times. Its antigen is still unknown. Each TCR beta library was made by quantitative 5'-RACE that incorporated molecular barcodes. TCRdb re-called the 5' RACE reads with MiXCR, one entry per CDR3 protein. Of 250,000 to 400,000 distinct CDR3 sequences in the sample, around a tenth are singletons; the top ten hold roughly 9.2%. Sequences were obtained from blood, either unsorted or a sorted T cell fraction (not recorded which). This sequence was found in a female donor with ankylosing spondylitis or in good health (not recorded which). The chain uses TRBV9 and TRBJ2-2; 7 positions agree with TRBD1. CDR3 sequence reads: CASSVRQGDTGELFF. The DNA for the CDR3 is TGTGCCAGCAGCGTAAGACAGGGAGACACCGGGGAGCTGTTTTTT.